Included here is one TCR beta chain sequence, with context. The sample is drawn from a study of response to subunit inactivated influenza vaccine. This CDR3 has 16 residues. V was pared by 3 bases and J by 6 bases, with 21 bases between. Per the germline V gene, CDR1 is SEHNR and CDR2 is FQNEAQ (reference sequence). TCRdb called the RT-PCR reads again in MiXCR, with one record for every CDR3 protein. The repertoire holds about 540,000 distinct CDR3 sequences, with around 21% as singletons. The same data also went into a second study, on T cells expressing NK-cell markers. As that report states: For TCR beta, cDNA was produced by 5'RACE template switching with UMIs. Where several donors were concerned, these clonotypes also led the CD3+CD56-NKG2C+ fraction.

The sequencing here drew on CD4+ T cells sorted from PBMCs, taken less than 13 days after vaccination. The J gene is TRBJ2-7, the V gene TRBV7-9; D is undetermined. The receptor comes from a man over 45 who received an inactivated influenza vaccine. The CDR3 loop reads CASSFDRSRQTAEQYF. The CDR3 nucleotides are TGTGCCAGCAGCTTCGATCGTTCCCGCCAAACGGCCGAGCAGTACTTC. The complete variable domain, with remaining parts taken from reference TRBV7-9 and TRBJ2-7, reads DTGVSQNPRHKITKRGQNVTFRCDPISEHNRLYWYRQTLGQGPEFLTYFQNEAQLEKSRLLSDRFSAERPKGSFSTLEIQRTEQGDSAMYLCASSFDRSRQTAEQYFGPGTRLTVT.